One and the same sample provided the 10 T cell receptor beta chains below, sequenced in a study of sequential checkpoint blockade in melanoma. Here immunoSEQ multiplex PCR was the method, and the copy in TCRdb shows in-frame clones only, minus some. The repertoire holds under 40,000 clones, with about 88% as singletons. The treatment is: randomized to nivolumab then ipilimumab (arm A) or the reverse (arm B). The specimen was CD8+ T cells sorted from blood (inferred from file names), collected from a patient given nivolumab and ipilimumab in sequence. These TCRs come from a human donor with melanoma.

The chain uses TRBV13 and TRBJ2-7, with 9 bases aligning to TRBD2. The CDR3 length is 19 residues. Germline values: CDR1 PRHDT, CDR2 FYEKMQ (reference sequence). V was clipped by 4 bases and J by 6 bases; unmatched bases: 22. CDR3: CASSSLGGSGSGRFGEQYF. In DNA, the CDR3 is TGTGCCAGCAGCTCCCTGGGGGGTAGCGGGAGTGGGAGGTTCGGCGAGCAGTACTTC.

The chain carries TRBV5-1 and TRBJ2-7, with 9 nucleotides matching TRBD1. The germline gives CDR1 SGHRS, CDR2 YFSETQ. Trimming took 7 bases from V and 5 from J; bases not matched to a gene: 10. The CDR3 totals 14 residues. CDR3 residues: CASFTGTGRHEQYF. The CDR3 DNA reads TGCGCCAGCTTTACCGGGACAGGGCGACACGAGCAGTACTTC. Looking up the rest from reference TRBV5-1 and TRBJ2-7 gives the full variable domain: KAGVTQTPRYLIKTRGQQVTLSCSPISGHRSVSWYQQTPGQGLQFLFEYFSETQRNKGNFPGRFSGRQFSNSRSEMNVSTLELGDSALYLCASFTGTGRHEQYFGPGTRLTVT.

The chain is built from TRBV7-8 and TRBJ2-7; D possibly corresponds to TRBD2 (7 bases). The CDR3 has 13 amino acids. The germline V and J ends were trimmed by 3 bases and 6 bases, with 12 bases remaining between them. Germline assignment: CDR1 SGHVS and CDR2 FQNEAQ. CDR3 region: CASSFKGGREQYF. CDR3 bases: TGTGCCAGCAGCTTTAAGGGGGGGCGCGAGCAGTACTTC.

The V gene is TRBV6-5, the J gene TRBJ2-7; D is ambiguous. The V and J ends lost 5 bases and 6 bases respectively, with 14 bases between them. Germline V gene sequence: CDR1 MNHEY, CDR2 SVGAGI. The CDR3 is 13 residues long. The CDR3: CASSEANHREQYV. The CDR3 DNA is TGTGCCAGCAGTGAAGCGAACCACCGCGAGCAGTACGTC.

This chain links TRBV5-1 with TRBJ2-7; D possibly corresponds to TRBD1 (5 bases). The CDR3 runs to 13 residues. CDR1 SGHRS and CDR2 YFSETQ come from the germline V gene. Trimming stripped 7 bases from V and 1 base from J, with 12 bases between. The CDR3 is CASGQGPSYEQYV. The CDR3 DNA is TGCGCCAGCGGGCAGGGCCCTTCCTACGAGCAGTACGTC.

This rearrangement joins TRBV27 to TRBJ2-7, with 10 bases matching TRBD2. This CDR3 has 16 residues. The V gene's germline CDR1 is MNHEY and CDR2 SMNVEV (reference sequence). The V and J ends lost 6 bases and 2 bases, in that order; junction bases with no gene match: 10. The CDR3 DNA reads as TGTGCCAGCAGCCTCACCGGGACTAGCGTACCCTACGAGCAGTACTTC. Amino acids: CASSLTGTSVPYEQYF.

The chain employs TRBV28 and TRBJ2-1; 11 nucleotides line up with TRBD2. The CDR3 is 17 amino acids. Germline assignment: CDR1 MDHEN and CDR2 SYDVKM. V gave up 1 base and J gave up 9 bases; unmatched junction bases: 11. The CDR3 DNA follows: TGTGCCAGCAGTTTATTACTAGCGGGAGTAGGGGACAGTGAGCAGTTCTTC. This gives the protein CASSLLLAGVGDSEQFF. Using reference TRBV28 and TRBJ2-1 for the parts outside the CDR3, the full variable domain is DVKVTQSSRYLVKRTGEKVFLECVQDMDHENMFWYRQDPGLGLRLIYFSYDVKMKEKGDIPEGYSVSREKKERFSLILESASTNQTSMYLCASSLLLAGVGDSEQFFGPGTRLTVL.

J is TRBJ2-7 and V is TRBV6-4, with D possibly being TRBD1 (6 bases). The CDR3 totals 13 residues. The V gene's germline CDR1 is MRHNA and CDR2 SNTAGT. V lost 2 bases and J lost 4, with 9 bases in between. CDR3 amino acids: CASSDGQGYEQYF. The DNA of the CDR3 is TGTGCCAGCAGTGACGGTCAGGGGTACGAGCAGTACTTC.

The chain couples TRBV25-1 to TRBJ1-5; no clear D. V was pared by 4 bases and J by 4 bases, with 8 bases between. There are 13 residues in the CDR3. Germline-derived CDR1 and CDR2 are MGHDK and SYGVNS. The CDR3 DNA follows: TGTGCCAGCAGTGGTGAGCTGAATCAGCCCCAGCATTTT. It encodes CASSGELNQPQHF.

This sequence joins TRBV5-5 and TRBJ1-2; no clear D gene. CDR1 and CDR2 (germline): SGHKS, YYEKEE (reference sequence). Trimming left V 4 bases short and J 4 bases short, with 17 bases between. CDR3 length: 15 residues. The CDR3 bases are TGTGCCAGCAGCGCACCTGTCGGGTTAGGCTATGGCTACACCTTC. Translating gives CASSAPVGLGYGYTF.